Listed below are T cell receptor beta chains from one sample, sequenced in a study of a mutant IDH1 vaccine in newly diagnosed glioma. Antigens of these TCRs are unknown. TCRdb keeps only in-frame clones here, not all; method: immunoSEQ multiplex PCR. The repertoire holds about 110,000 clones, with 90% as singletons. This specimen consisted of PBMCs, obtained from a glioma patient whose treatment included an IDH1 peptide vaccine. The source is a woman between 50 and 59 years old with glioma. The CDR3 runs from the conserved cysteine through the conserved F or W. A D gene is named only where the DNA matches it firmly. Size values are once, few and many counts, or a class for expanded clones, and some rows have none.

- | TRBJ1-2 | TRBV28 | - | TGTGCCAGCAGTTTACCGAACCTGGGCTACACCTTC | CASSLPNLGYTF
- | TRBJ1-4 | TRBV18 | TRBD1 | TGTGCCAGCTCACCTGACAGGGCCTATGAAAAACTGTTTTTT | CASSPDRAYEKLFF
- | TRBJ2-4 | TRBV7-8 | TRBD2 | TGTGCCAGCAGCTTGACTAGCGGATACAAAAACATTCAGTACTTC | CASSLTSGYKNIQYF
- | TRBJ2-3 | TRBV5-6 | TRBD1 | TGTGCCAGCAGCTTCTACAGGGGCACCATTAGCACAGATACGCAGTATTTT | CASSFYRGTISTDTQYF
- | TRBJ2-1 | TRBV19 | - | TGTGCCAGTAGTATAGATGGTGTCTATCTGGATGAGCAGTTCTTC | CASSIDGVYLDEQFF
- | TRBJ2-5 | TRBV7-9 | TRBD1 | TGTGCCAGCAGCTCCGGGACAGGGGAGACCCAGTACTTC | CASSSGTGETQYF
- | TRBJ2-7 | TRBV29-1 | TRBD1 | TGCAGCGTTGATGGGGTTGACAGGGGCTCCTACGAGCAGTACTTC | CSVDGVDRGSYEQYF
- | TRBJ2-7 | TRBV4-1 | - | TGCGCCAGCAGCCTCGGCAGGGCGCGCGAGCAGTACTTC | CASSLGRAREQYF
- | TRBJ2-7 | TRBV29-1 | TRBD1 | TGCAGCGTTGTAGGGACAGGGATGTCCTACGAGCAGTACTTC | CSVVGTGMSYEQYF
- | TRBJ2-7 | TRBV5-4 | - | TGTGCCAGCAGCTTTAAGGACAGTGAGCAGTACTTC | CASSFKDSEQYF
- | TRBJ1-5 | TRBV2 | - | TGTGCCAGCAGTGAAGAGGCAGGGTATCAGCCCCAGCATTTT | CASSEEAGYQPQHF
few | TRBJ1-2 | TRBV5-1 | - | TGCGCCAGCAGCCCTACAGGACCCCCCTATGGCTACACCTTC | CASSPTGPPYGYTF
- | TRBJ2-1 | TRBV9 | TRBD2 | TGTGCCAGCAGCGCACGGACTAGCGGATACAATGAGCAGTTCTTC | CASSARTSGYNEQFF
- | TRBJ2-1 | TRBV11-3 | - | TGTGCCAGCAGCTCCTATGGAGGGAGCTCCTACAATGAGCAGTTCTTC | CASSSYGGSSYNEQFF
once | TRBJ2-1 | TRBV12-5 | TRBD2 | TGTGCTAGTGGAACGACTAGCGGGAGTAATGAGCAGTTCTTC | CASGTTSGSNEQFF
- | TRBJ1-4 | TRBV6-1 | - | TGTGCCTGTCGGGTAACGAGCGGTGAAAAACTGTTTTTT | CACRVTSGEKLFF
- | TRBJ2-7 | TRBV7-9 | - | TGTGCCAGCAGCCTGCAACCGACTTCCTACGAGCAGTACTTC | CASSLQPTSYEQYF
- | TRBJ2-1 | TRBV5-1 | - | TGCGCCAGCAGCTCCTTGCAGGGGACAAACAATGAGCAGTTCTTC | CASSSLQGTNNEQFF
- | TRBJ2-1 | TRBV27 | - | TGTGCCAGCAGTTTCACTGTGAATGAGCAGTTCTTC | CASSFTVNEQFF
- | TRBJ2-1 | TRBV6-5 | - | TGTGCCAGCAGTGCCTCATACAATGAGCAGTTCTTC | CASSASYNEQFF
- | TRBJ2-7 | TRBV4-1 | - | TGCGCCAGCAGCCAAGAAGAAGGTGGAGGGCCCCCCTACGAGCAGTACTTC | CASSQEEGGGPPYEQYF
- | TRBJ2-7 | TRBV28 | - | TGTGCCAGCAGCGGAACAGGGCCCCCCTACGAGCAGTACTTC | CASSGTGPPYEQYF
- | TRBJ1-2 | TRBV28 | - | TGTGCCAGCAGTTTAAGCAGGAACTATGGCTACACCTTC | CASSLSRNYGYTF
- | TRBJ2-5 | TRBV4-1 | - | TGCGCCAGCAGCCAACCCCGGGCCAACCAAGAGACCCAGTACTTC | CASSQPRANQETQYF
- | TRBJ2-3 | TRBV19 | - | TGTGCCGACCCGGGGGTTCAACAATGTGCTAGCACAGATACGCAGTATTTT | CADPGVQQCASTDTQYF
- | TRBJ2-7 | TRBV5-1 | - | TGCGCCAGCAGCTCTTTGGGGGGCGGGACCTCGTACGAGCAGTACTTC | CASSSLGGGTSYEQYF
- | TRBJ1-2 | TRBV7-9 | - | TGTGCCAGCAGCTTAGATAACTATGGCTACACCTTC | CASSLDNYGYTF
- | TRBJ1-5 | TRBV7-8 | - | TGTGCCAGCAGCTTAGAACAGGGATATAGCAATCAGCCCCAGCATTTT | CASSLEQGYSNQPQHF
few | TRBJ2-3 | TRBV7-3 | TRBD2 | TGTGCCAGCAGCGCCGGGGGGGCTAGCACAGATACGCAGTATTTT | CASSAGGASTDTQYF
- | TRBJ1-1 | TRBV27 | - | TGTGCCAGCAGGGGCCTCGGAATGGACACTGAAGCTTTCTTT | CASRGLGMDTEAFF
- | TRBJ2-7 | TRBV28 | - | TGTGCCAGCAGTCCGAGTCCCGGGACGGCAGGGCCCTCGGGCGAGCAGTACTTC | CASSPSPGTAGPSGEQYF
once | TRBJ2-7 | TRBV2 | - | TGTGCCAGCAGTGAACAGGGGACACACTACGAGCAGTACTTC | CASSEQGTHYEQYF
- | TRBJ2-2 | TRBV6-5 | - | TGTGCCAGCAGCTACACCTTTGCAGGGAACACCGGGGAGCTGTTTTTT | CASSYTFAGNTGELFF
once | TRBJ1-2 | TRBV5-1 | - | TGCGCCAGCAGCTTGGTTGGGGAGGGCTATGGCTACACCTTC | CASSLVGEGYGYTF
- | TRBJ2-3 | TRBV9 | - | TGTGCCAGCAGCGACGGACCTAGCACAGATACGCAGTATTTT | CASSDGPSTDTQYF
- | TRBJ2-7 | TRBV6-5 | TRBD1 | TGTGCCAGCAGTTACGGGGACAGGGTTTCTGAGCAGTACTTC | CASSYGDRVSEQYF
few | TRBJ2-2 | TRBV5-1 | TRBD2 | TGCGCCAGCAGCTTGGTTACTAGCGGGATGAACACCGGGGAGCTGTTTTTT | CASSLVTSGMNTGELFF
- | TRBJ1-1 | TRBV25-1 | TRBD1 | TGTGCCAGCAGTGGCGACAGGGGGTTCCCTGAAGCTTTCTTT | CASSGDRGFPEAFF
- | TRBJ1-5 | TRBV19 | TRBD1 | TGTGCCAGTAGAGGATCCCCGACAGGGATAGGAGGTCAGCCCCAGCATTTT | CASRGSPTGIGGQPQHF
- | TRBJ1-3 | TRBV5-1 | - | TGCGCCAGCAGCGAGGACAGTCTCTCTGGAAACACCATATATTTT | CASSEDSLSGNTIYF
- | TRBJ2-1 | TRBV19 | TRBD2 | TGTGCCAGTAAAGGGAGGGGTGGTAATGAGCAGTTCTTC | CASKGRGGNEQFF
- | TRBJ1-5 | TRBV19 | - | TGTGCCAGTAGATGGGGCGGGTCCGGGGATAGCAATCAGCCCCAGCATTTT | CASRWGGSGDSNQPQHF
- | TRBJ2-1 | TRBV5-6 | TRBD2 | TGTGCCAGCAGCTTGGAGATGCGGGAGGGCCTGAACAATGAGCAGTTCTTC | CASSLEMREGLNNEQFF
- | TRBJ2-6 | TRBV7-3 | - | TGTGCCAGCAGCTCCGCCCGGGCAGGCCGCTCTGGGGCCAACGTCCTGACTTTC | CASSSARAGRSGANVLTF
- | TRBJ1-5 | TRBV7-2 | TRBD1 | TGTGCCAGCAGCTTATACGGACAGGGGCTCTGGCCCCAGCATTTT | CASSLYGQGLWPQHF
once | TRBJ2-1 | TRBV2 | TRBD1 | TGTGCCAGCAGGGGGGACAGGGGAAACTACAATGAGCAGTTCTTC | CASRGDRGNYNEQFF
- | TRBJ2-1 | TRBV11-2 | - | TGTGCCAGCAGCTTTTCTAACGGGAGCTCCTACAATGAGCAGTTCTTC | CASSFSNGSSYNEQFF
- | TRBJ1-5 | TRBV27 | - | TGTGCCAGCAGTCCCGCAGAGGGTAGCAATCAGCCCCAGCATTTT | CASSPAEGSNQPQHF
- | TRBJ2-7 | TRBV7-6 | - | TGTGCCAGCAGCGGTTTCAGGGGTTACGAGCAGTACTTC | CASSGFRGYEQYF
- | TRBJ1-4 | TRBV18 | - | TGTGCCAGCTCACCAAGTGTACAGGGCGATGAAAAACTGTTTTTT | CASSPSVQGDEKLFF